This passage covers 29 T cell receptor beta chains from one sample sequenced in a study of T-cell reconstitution after alpha-beta-depleted transplantation in children. Preparing the TCRbeta library involved the use of unique molecular identifiers. MiXCR was run by TCRdb on the PCR reads, yielding one entry per CDR3 protein. The profile covers hundreds of thousands of distinct CDR3 sequences, with 10% to 15% appearing a single time and about 2.2% taken by the ten largest. Sample: PBMCs, mostly from graft donor cells, taken 360 days after TCRalphabeta/CD19-depleted stem cell transplant. These receptors were collected from a male patient younger than 18 who had a stem cell transplant for acute myeloid leukemia, so the T cells may come from the graft donor.

The V gene is TRBV29-1, the J gene TRBJ2-7; D possibly uses TRBD1 or TRBD2 (5 bases each). The CDR3 runs 13 residues. In germline, CDR1 is SQVTM, CDR2 ANQGSEA. Trimming removed 6 bases at V and 6 bases at J, with 18 bases between. The CDR3 is CSVLGDKASEQYF. The CDR3 DNA reads as TGCAGCGTCCTGGGGGATAAAGCCTCCGAGCAGTACTTC.

This clonotype appeared many times. The chain uses TRBV29-1 and TRBJ2-7, with 8 bases fitting TRBD2. Germline-derived CDR1 and CDR2 are SQVTM and ANQGSEA. V shed 4 bases and J 2 bases; nucleotides not matched to a gene: 4. The CDR3 covers 13 residues. CDR3 protein: CSVGGRFTYEQYF. Here the CDR3 DNA reads TGCAGCGTTGGCGGGAGGTTCACCTACGAGCAGTACTTC.

V is TRBV5-1 and J is TRBJ2-3; 7 bases agree with TRBD2. In germline, CDR1 is SGHRS, CDR2 YFSETQ. The ends lost 2 bases at V and 5 bases at J; junction bases unmatched: 14. The CDR3 sequence is 17 residues long. CDR3 DNA sequence: TGCGCCAGCAGCTTTGTCGGCGGGAGCGGTTTAGGAGATACGCAGTATTTT. Amino acids: CASSFVGGSGLGDTQYF.

The chain carries TRBV28 and TRBJ2-2; perhaps D is TRBD1 or TRBD2 (5 bases each). V was clipped by 2 bases and J by 4 bases, with 11 bases between them. The CDR3 loop spans 15 amino acids. Germline CDR1 and CDR2: MDHEN and SYDVKM. CDR3 sequence (DNA): TGTGCCAGCAGTTTAAGGGACCGCCTCACCGGGGAGCTGTTTTTT. It translates to CASSLRDRLTGELFF.

This clonotype was counted between two and nine times. The genes are TRBV7-6 and TRBJ2-3; 7 bases align to TRBD2. The germline V gene has CDR1 SGHVS and CDR2 FNYEAQ. There are 13 residues in the CDR3. Unmatched junction bases numbered 3, after V lost 4 bases and J lost 5 bases. The DNA of the CDR3 is TGTGCCAGCAGCTCTGGCGGGAGAGATACGCAGTATTTT. Amino acids: CASSSGGRDTQYF.

This clonotype was seen more than once but under ten times. The chain has TRBV20-1 and TRBJ2-1; 8 bases match TRBD2. Germline V gene data show CDR1 as DFQATT and CDR2 as SNEGSKA (reference sequence). Losses at the gene ends were 0 bases for V and 5 bases for J; bases not matched to a gene: 9. The CDR3 sequence is 16 residues long. Here the CDR3 reads CSARDRRGTRNNEQFF. As DNA, the CDR3 is TGCAGTGCTAGAGACCGTCGCGGGACTAGGAACAATGAGCAGTTCTTC.

The chain links TRBV20-1 to TRBJ2-2; 7 bases align to TRBD2. V was clipped by 2 bases and J by 1 base; unmatched bases: 7. Germline CDR1 and CDR2: DFQATT and SNEGSKA (reference sequence). The CDR3 totals 16 residues. This CDR3 reads CSARTVLAGNTGELFF. CDR3 DNA: TGCAGTGCTAGAACCGTGTTAGCGGGGAACACCGGGGAGCTGTTTTTT.

As regards this clonotype: A read error may produce the germline difference seen at one junction end. The V call is TRBV29-1, the J call TRBJ2-7; D ambiguous. The CDR3 is 11 amino acids. Looked up from germline, CDR1 is SQVTM and CDR2 is ANQGSEA. CDR3 residues: CSVVTFYEKYF. The DNA of the CDR3 is TGCAGCGTGGTGACTTTCTACGAGAAGTACTTC.

The table lists this clonotype with many counts. The V gene is TRBV28, the J gene TRBJ1-2; D might be TRBD1 (6 bases). Deletions cut 5 bases from V and 7 bases from J, with 11 bases between. The CDR3 has 12 residues. Germline V gives CDR1 MDHEN, CDR2 SYDVKM. CDR3 nucleotides: TGTGCCAGCAGTGGGGCAGGGGCTGGCTACACCTTC. As protein: CASSGAGAGYTF.

This clonotype was counted only a few times. This rearrangement joins TRBV7-2 to TRBJ2-1, with 9 nucleotides matching TRBD2. The CDR3 contains 16 residues. From germline, CDR1 is SGHTA and CDR2 FQGNSA. J gave up 12 bases and V 8 bases, and 20 bases lay outside the gene matches. CDR3 in DNA: TGTGCCAGCCGAAAGGGTGCGGGAGGGATAATGAGTGGGCAGTTCTTC. Protein sequence: CASRKGAGGIMSGQFF.

This clonotype came up many times. V and J are TRBV27 and TRBJ2-1, with TRBD2 identical over 10 bases. In germline, CDR1 is MNHEY, CDR2 SMNVEV (reference sequence). The J segment lost 5 bases and the V segment lost 5 bases, leaving 9 bases of the junction unmatched. CDR3 size: 16 residues. The CDR3 DNA reads as TGTGCCAGCAGTCCCCTGACTAGCGGGTGGAACAATGAGCAGTTCTTC. As protein: CASSPLTSGWNNEQFF.

This clonotype has ten or more counts. V is TRBV9 and J is TRBJ2-7; TRBD2 matches at 14 bases. Trimming cost V 4 bases and J 2 bases; bases outside gene matches: 8. CDR1 SGDLS and CDR2 YYNGEE come from the germline V gene. This CDR3 has 17 residues. The CDR3 region is CASSTSGLAGGAYEQYF. The CDR3 bases are TGTGCCAGCAGCACCAGCGGACTAGCGGGAGGAGCCTACGAGCAGTACTTC.

This clonotype was seen only a few times. V usage is TRBV28 and J usage is TRBJ2-1; TRBD2 matches 7 bases. Trimming at V came to 2 bases and at J to 5 bases, leaving 6 bases not matched to a gene. Germline loops: CDR1 MDHEN, CDR2 SYDVKM. The CDR3 has 15 amino acids. CDR3 loop: CASSLSGIGDNEQFF. The CDR3 DNA sequence: TGTGCCAGCAGTTTAAGCGGGATTGGGGACAATGAGCAGTTCTTC. Together with reference TRBV28 and TRBJ2-1, the CDR3 gives the full variable domain: DVKVTQSSRYLVKRTGEKVFLECVQDMDHENMFWYRQDPGLGLRLIYFSYDVKMKEKGDIPEGYSVSREKKERFSLILESASTNQTSMYLCASSLSGIGDNEQFFGPGTRLTVL.

Only a few counts were recorded for this clonotype. The chain combines TRBV2 with TRBJ2-2; 8 bases are shared with TRBD1. This CDR3 spans 18 amino acids. V shed 2 bases and J 3 bases; nucleotides not matched to a gene: 11. Germline lookup yields CDR1 SNHLY and CDR2 FYNNEI. CDR3 amino acids: CASSEPLRTGWDTGELFF. The DNA of the CDR3 is TGTGCCAGCAGTGAACCGCTTCGGACAGGGTGGGACACCGGGGAGCTGTTTTTT.

This clonotype was detected ten times or more. The V and J genes are TRBV5-1 and TRBJ2-3, with D unclear. Germline V CDR1 and CDR2: SGHRS, YFSETQ. This CDR3 is built from 14 residues. Trimming pared 2 bases from V and 2 bases from J, leaving 9 bases between. In DNA form, the CDR3 reads TGCGCCAGCAGCTTCAACACTTACACAGATACGCAGTATTTT. It is translated as CASSFNTYTDTQYF.

J is TRBJ1-2 and V is TRBV12-3 or TRBV12-4; D unresolved. V dropped 0 bases and J dropped 8 bases, with 16 bases sitting between them. The CDR3 is 15 amino acids. CDR3 sequence (DNA): TGTGCCAGCAGTTTAGCGGATGGCCGCCTTGGGGGCTACACCTTC. Its protein is CASSLADGRLGGYTF.

This clonotype was found a few times. The V gene is TRBV12-3 or TRBV12-4, the J gene TRBJ1-1; weak D call: TRBD1 (5 bases). The CDR3 runs 13 residues. With 8 bases removed from V and 2 bases from J, the gap between germline ends came to 12 bases. The chain's CDR3 is CASAGTPNTEAFF. In nucleotides, the CDR3 is TGTGCCAGCGCCGGGACGCCAAACACTGAAGCTTTCTTT.

This clonotype occurred many times. The rearrangement joins TRBV6-5 to TRBJ1-1; D not certain. The CDR3 length is 15 residues. Germline values: CDR1 MNHEY, CDR2 SVGAGI. V shed 0 bases and J shed 6 bases, with 14 bases lying between them. The chain's CDR3 is CASSYSTDEASEAFF. The CDR3 DNA is TGTGCCAGCAGTTACTCTACCGACGAGGCTTCTGAAGCTTTCTTT.

The chain uses TRBV18 and TRBJ2-1; a possible D gene is TRBD1 (6 bases). Germline CDR1 reads KGHSH; CDR2 reads LQKENI. The CDR3 is 13 amino acids. The V gene lost 3 bases and the J gene lost 7 bases, with 10 bases spanning the gap. CDR3 sequence: CASSPSGQNEQFF. The CDR3 DNA sequence: TGTGCCAGCTCACCTTCGGGACAAAATGAGCAGTTCTTC.

At least ten counts were recorded for this clonotype. The chain recombines TRBV9 with TRBJ2-2, with 10 bases identical to TRBD2. This CDR3 comprises 14 residues. Trimming removed 7 bases from V and 4 bases from J; junction bases left unmatched: 4. Germline values: CDR1 SGDLS, CDR2 YYNGEE. The CDR3 loop reads CASLASGSTGELFF. CDR3 sequence (DNA): TGTGCCAGCCTCGCTAGCGGGAGCACCGGGGAGCTGTTTTTT.

This clonotype has at least ten counts. The chain recombines TRBV4-3 with TRBJ2-5; 7 bases are shared with TRBD2. Germline CDR1 LGHNA, CDR2 YSLEER. V lost 0 bases and J lost 4; bases outside the gene matches: 5. The CDR3 contains 15 residues. The CDR3 nucleotides are TGCGCCAGCAGCCAAGAATCGGCTAGCGGAGAGACCCAGTACTTC. Translation: CASSQESASGETQYF.

This clonotype has at least ten counts. The V and J genes are TRBV7-2 and TRBJ2-1, with TRBD2 as a possible D gene (5 bases). The CDR3 spans 12 residues. The germline V gene has CDR1 SGHTA and CDR2 FQGNSA. Trimming took off 5 bases at V and 9 bases at J, with 11 bases between the two ends. The CDR3 loop is CASSPWESEQFF. CDR3 DNA sequence: TGTGCCAGCAGCCCATGGGAGAGTGAGCAGTTCTTC.

This clonotype was recorded a few times. The gene calls are TRBV10-3 and TRBJ2-5, with unresolved D. Germline CDR1 and CDR2: ENHRY and SYGVKD. Deletions cut 2 bases from V and 4 bases from J, with 8 bases between. The CDR3 is made up of 13 amino acids. The DNA of the CDR3 is TGTGCCATCAGTGAGAGCCAGGTAGAGACCCAGTACTTC. Residues: CAISESQVETQYF.

V is TRBV20-1 and J is TRBJ1-1; D gene unclear. Per the germline V gene, CDR1 is DFQATT and CDR2 is SNEGSKA (reference sequence). This CDR3 comprises 13 residues. Written as DNA, the CDR3 is TGCACTGGGCGATCTTATGCGAACACTGAAGCTTTCTTT. This codes for CTGRSYANTEAFF.

The chain recombines TRBV20-1 with TRBJ2-5; 12 bases fit TRBD2. The germline gives CDR1 DFQATT, CDR2 SNEGSKA (reference sequence). The CDR3 loop spans 16 amino acids. V shed 5 bases and J 4 bases; nucleotides not matched to a gene: 11. This CDR3 reads CSACLSRLAGAETQYF. The CDR3 DNA reads as TGCAGTGCTTGCTTGTCCCGACTAGCGGGAGCAGAGACCCAGTACTTC.

This clonotype was observed a few times. This chain links TRBV29-1 with TRBJ2-4; D perhaps matches TRBD2 (5 bases). Trimming left V 4 bases short and J 1 base short, with 11 bases between. Germline CDR1 SQVTM, CDR2 ANQGSEA. The CDR3 extends over 14 amino acids. The CDR3 region is CSVGGLGAKNIQYF. CDR3 nucleotides: TGCAGCGTTGGAGGGCTTGGGGCCAAAAACATTCAGTACTTC.

The rearrangement joins TRBV9 to TRBJ2-3; D call uncertain. CDR3 length: 13 amino acids. Germline assignment: CDR1 SGDLS and CDR2 YYNGEE. Trimming took 0 bases from V and 6 from J, leaving 8 bases between them. The CDR3 coding sequence is TGTGCCAGCAGCGTAGGAGGCCCGGATACGCAGTATTTT. Encoded protein: CASSVGGPDTQYF. The full variable domain, completed using reference TRBV9 and TRBJ2-3, is DSGVTQTPKHLITATGQRVTLRCSPRSGDLSVYWYQQSLDQGLQFLIQYYNGEERAKGNILERFSAQQFPDLHSELNLSSLELGDSALYFCASSVGGPDTQYFGPGTRLTVL.

This clonotype has at least ten counts. J is TRBJ2-2 and V is TRBV9; possibly TRBD2 for D (6 bases). CDR3 length equals 16 residues. Germline V CDR1 and CDR2: SGDLS, YYNGEE. Trimming took 0 bases from V and 2 from J, leaving 11 bases between them. DNA of the CDR3: TGTGCCAGCAGCGTAGCGGGCGGGATTAACACCGGGGAGCTGTTTTTT. It translates to CASSVAGGINTGELFF.

This clonotype was recorded only once. This rearrangement joins TRBV20-1 to TRBJ2-3, with D perhaps being TRBD1 or TRBD2 (6 bases each). The germline V gene has CDR1 DFQATT and CDR2 SNEGSKA (reference sequence). The CDR3 has 15 amino acids. V lost 6 bases and J 1 base, leaving 17 bases between the germline ends. CDR3 in amino acids: CSAPGAMLGTDTQYF. The CDR3 DNA reads TGCAGTGCCCCGGGGGCGATGTTGGGCACAGATACGCAGTATTTT.